This entry is about one T cell receptor beta chain. Germline CDR1 MDHEN, CDR2 SYDVKM. This CDR3 contains 13 residues. V dropped 7 bases and J dropped 4 bases, with 12 bases sitting between them. TCRdb keeps only in-frame clones here, not all; method: immunoSEQ multiplex PCR. The data contain about 380,000 clones, 95% of them singletons. The data belong to a study of shared T cell receptors in the human thymus. Sequences were obtained from thymocytes. The source of this sequence is a human donor. J is TRBJ2-3 and V is TRBV28; D not certain. The CDR3 nucleotides read TGTGCCAGCACCTCCCCAGACTCAGATACGCAGTATTTT. This encodes CASTSPDSDTQYF.